These 3 T cell receptor beta chains were all obtained from the same sample, sequenced in a study of T-cell memory formation after mild COVID-19. TCRdb ran MiXCR on the 5' RACE reads and lists one entry per CDR3 protein. The sample holds 5,000 or so distinct CDR3 sequences, roughly 44% seen once. Sequencing was carried out using PBMCs or a T cell subset sorted from them (not recorded which). These receptors all come from an adult who had mild COVID-19 (a few samples of this study predate the infection). Cell type and time point are not known.

The V call is TRBV12-3 or TRBV12-4, the J call TRBJ2-5; TRBD2 is a possible D gene (6 bases). CDR3 length equals 13 residues. V was clipped by 3 bases and J by 3 bases, with 8 bases between them. CDR3 residues: CASSFGGKETQYF. In nucleotides, the CDR3 is TGTGCCAGCAGTTTTGGAGGGAAAGAGACCCAGTACTTC.

The chain combines TRBV12-3 or TRBV12-4 with TRBJ2-1; D is unresolved. This CDR3 comprises 12 residues. V lost 5 bases, J lost 6 bases, and 8 bases lay in between. The CDR3 loop is CASSISGNEQFF. DNA for the CDR3: TGTGCCAGCAGTATATCGGGCAATGAGCAGTTCTTC.

The CDR3 coding sequence is TGCAGTGCTAGCGGTGGGAGCGGGACAGGGGCTAACTATGGCTACACCTTC. Translating it yields CSASGGSGTGANYGYTF. The chain is built from TRBV20-1 and TRBJ1-2, with TRBD1 matching over 10 bases. This CDR3 contains 17 residues. J lost 0 bases, V lost 3 bases, and 10 bases had no gene match. Germline CDR1 and CDR2: DFQATT and SNEGSKA (reference sequence).